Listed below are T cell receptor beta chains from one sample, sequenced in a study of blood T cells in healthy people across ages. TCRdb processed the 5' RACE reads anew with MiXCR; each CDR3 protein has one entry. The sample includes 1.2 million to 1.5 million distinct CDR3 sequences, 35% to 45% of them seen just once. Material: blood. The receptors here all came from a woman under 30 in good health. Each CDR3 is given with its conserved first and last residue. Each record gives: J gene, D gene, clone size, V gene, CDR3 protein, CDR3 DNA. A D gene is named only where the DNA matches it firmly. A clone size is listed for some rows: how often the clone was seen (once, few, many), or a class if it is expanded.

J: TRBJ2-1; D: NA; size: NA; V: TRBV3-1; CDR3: CASSARGRGGQYNEQFF; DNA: TGTGCCAGCAGCGCCCGTGGTAGAGGCGGGCAGTACAATGAGCAGTTCTTC
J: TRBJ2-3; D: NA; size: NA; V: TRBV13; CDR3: CASSPWGHDTQYF; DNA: TGTGCCAGCAGCCCCTGGGGGCACGATACGCAGTATTTT
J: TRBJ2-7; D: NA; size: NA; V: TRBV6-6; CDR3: CASIVSAAGGFYEQYF; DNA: TGTGCCAGCATTGTATCCGCGGCAGGGGGGTTTTACGAGCAGTACTTC
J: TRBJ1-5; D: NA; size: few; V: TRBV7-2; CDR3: CASSLEEGWGNQPQHF; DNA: TGTGCCAGCAGCTTAGAGGAGGGTTGGGGCAATCAGCCCCAGCATTTT
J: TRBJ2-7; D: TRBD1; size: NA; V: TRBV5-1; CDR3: CASSSTGAYNEQYF; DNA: TGCGCCAGCAGCTCGACAGGGGCCTACAATGAGCAGTACTTC
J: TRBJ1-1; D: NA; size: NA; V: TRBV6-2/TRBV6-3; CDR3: CASSYGEGLGLDTEAFF; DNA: TGTGCCAGCAGTTACGGGGAGGGGCTCGGGCTCGATACTGAAGCTTTCTTT
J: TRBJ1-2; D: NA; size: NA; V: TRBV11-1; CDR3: CASSPGVVRTF; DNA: TGTGCCAGCAGCCCAGGGGTCGTTCGCACCTTC
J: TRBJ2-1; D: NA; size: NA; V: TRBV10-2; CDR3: CASMDPAGHRSYNEQFF; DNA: TGCGCCAGCATGGACCCGGCGGGGCATAGATCCTACAATGAGCAGTTCTTC
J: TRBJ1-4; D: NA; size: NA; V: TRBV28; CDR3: CASVDVRSEKLFF; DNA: TGTGCCAGCGTGGACGTTAGGTCTGAAAAACTGTTTTTT
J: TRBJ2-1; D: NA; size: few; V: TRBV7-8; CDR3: CASSFLGPTGNNEQFF; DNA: TGTGCCAGCAGCTTTTTAGGCCCCACTGGAAACAATGAGCAGTTCTTC
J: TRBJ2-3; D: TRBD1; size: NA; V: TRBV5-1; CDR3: CASTETGVASTDTQYF; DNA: TGCGCCAGCACTGAAACAGGGGTGGCTTCCACAGATACGCAGTATTTT
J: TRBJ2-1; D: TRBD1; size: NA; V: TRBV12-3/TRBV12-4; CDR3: CASSLDRGQFF; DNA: TGTGCCAGCAGTTTGGACAGGGGGCAGTTCTTC
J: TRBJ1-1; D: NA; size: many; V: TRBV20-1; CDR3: CSAPSPGMNTEAFF; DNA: TGCAGTGCCCCTTCCCCAGGGATGAACACTGAAGCTTTCTTT
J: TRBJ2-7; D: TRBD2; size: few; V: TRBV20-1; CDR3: CSASLAGVGEQYF; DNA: TGCAGTGCTAGTCTAGCGGGAGTCGGCGAGCAGTACTTC
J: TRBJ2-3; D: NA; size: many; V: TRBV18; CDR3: CASSARADTQYF; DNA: TGTGCCAGCTCAGCGAGGGCAGATACGCAGTATTTT
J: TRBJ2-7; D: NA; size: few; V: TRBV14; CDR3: CASSHPGGTHTYYEQYF; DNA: TGTGCCAGCAGCCACCCTGGGGGGACACACACCTACTACGAGCAGTACTTC
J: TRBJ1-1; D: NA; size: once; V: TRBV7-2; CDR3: CTREDGRGRNTEAFF; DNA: TGTACCCGCGAGGATGGGCGAGGTAGGAACACTGAAGCTTTCTTT